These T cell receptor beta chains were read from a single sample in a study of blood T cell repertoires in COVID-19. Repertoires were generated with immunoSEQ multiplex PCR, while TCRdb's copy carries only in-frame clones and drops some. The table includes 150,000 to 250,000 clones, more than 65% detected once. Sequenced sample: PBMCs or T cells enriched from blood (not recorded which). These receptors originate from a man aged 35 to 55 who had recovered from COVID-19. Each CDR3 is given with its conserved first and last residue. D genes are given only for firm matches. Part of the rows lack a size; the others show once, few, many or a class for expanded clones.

TGTGCCAGCAGCTTAGTGGGCAGGGTGGATTCACCCCTCCACTTT	CASSLVGRVDSPLHF	TRBJ1-6	NA	once	TRBV7-2
TGTGCCAGCAGTTTTAGGACAGGGGGCTGGAGCCAAGAGACCCAGTACTTC	CASSFRTGGWSQETQYF	TRBJ2-5	TRBD1	few	TRBV2
TGTGCCAGCAGCTTAGACGAACAGGGGGCATCCTCCCCTAGCACAGATACGCAGTATTTT	CASSLDEQGASSPSTDTQYF	TRBJ2-3	TRBD1	NA	TRBV7-8
TGTGCCAGCAGCTTAGGGACTTTTTACAATGAGCAGTTCTTC	CASSLGTFYNEQFF	TRBJ2-1	NA	once	TRBV9
TGCGCCAGCAGTGCGCGGAGCTCCTACAATGAGCAGTTCTTC	CASSARSSYNEQFF	TRBJ2-1	NA	NA	TRBV10-2
TGTGCCACCAGTGATTCGCGTGGGGCCAACGTCCTGACTTTC	CATSDSRGANVLTF	TRBJ2-6	NA	NA	TRBV24-1
TGTGCCAGCAGCTTAGGACTCCTACAAGAGACCCAGTACTTC	CASSLGLLQETQYF	TRBJ2-5	NA	NA	TRBV7-8
TGCGCCAGCAGCTGGGGCCCTAGCACAGATACGCAGTATTTT	CASSWGPSTDTQYF	TRBJ2-3	NA	NA	TRBV5-1
TGTGCCAGCAGCTCCCGACAGGTTTCGAACTATGGCTACACCTTC	CASSSRQVSNYGYTF	TRBJ1-2	NA	NA	TRBV3-1/TRBV3-2
TGTGCCAGCAGTTTATCGCTAGCGGGGGGAACAGATACGCAGTATTTT	CASSLSLAGGTDTQYF	TRBJ2-3	TRBD2	once	TRBV28
TGTGCCAGCAGCTTGGGTAGGACTAGCGGGGGAAGCTCCTACGAGCAGTACTTC	CASSLGRTSGGSSYEQYF	TRBJ2-7	TRBD2	NA	TRBV5-4
TGTGCCAGCAGCCACGCGGGACTACGGGGCTACACCTTC	CASSHAGLRGYTF	TRBJ1-2	NA	NA	TRBV11-2
TGTGCCAGTAGTATAGGAAGAGACTACGAGCAGTACTTC	CASSIGRDYEQYF	TRBJ2-7	NA	once	TRBV19
TGTGCCAGCAGTTACCTTCCGACTAGCGGCACAGATACGCAGTATTTT	CASSYLPTSGTDTQYF	TRBJ2-3	TRBD2	once	TRBV6-5
TGTGCCAGTAGTATTGGAAATGGGGGGGAAGCTTTCTTT	CASSIGNGGEAFF	TRBJ1-1	NA	NA	TRBV19
TGTGCCAGCAGCCAGGAACAGGGATTGTATGGCTACACCTTC	CASSQEQGLYGYTF	TRBJ1-2	NA	NA	TRBV5-4
TGCAGTGCCTGGGACAGGGACCGCTACACCTTC	CSAWDRDRYTF	TRBJ1-2	TRBD1	NA	TRBV20-1
TGCGCCAGCAGCCAAGAGTTGACTAGCGGGGCTTACAATGAGCAGTTCTTC	CASSQELTSGAYNEQFF	TRBJ2-1	TRBD2	NA	TRBV4-3
TGTGCCAGCAGCCGACAGGGGAAAGACGGCTACACCTTC	CASSRQGKDGYTF	TRBJ1-2	TRBD1	once	TRBV5-4
TGTGCCAGCAGCCGCGGATACAATCAGCCCCAGCATTTT	CASSRGYNQPQHF	TRBJ1-5	NA	NA	TRBV7-9